Below, 14 T cell receptor beta chains from the same sample are listed, as sequenced in a study of T cell clonotyping in hematopoietic cell transplantation. Profiled with immunoSEQ multiplex PCR; TCRdb holds only in-frame clones, not every one. The data contain about 49,000 clones, approximately 84% of them singletons. Time point: recipient sample about 28 days before transplant, after cytoreduction. The source material was peripheral blood mononuclear cells, sampled before stem cell transplant. These receptors all stem from a man aged 55 to 69 with biphenotypic leukemia. Some clones in this sample may be carry-over from other donors' samples.

The CDR3 DNA is TGTGCCAGCAGCTTAGGGACACTCGGGACCCAGTACTTC. It is translated as CASSLGTLGTQYF. V gene TRBV7-6 combines with J gene TRBJ2-5; tentatively, D is TRBD1 (5 bases). The V gene lost 1 base and the J gene lost 7 bases, with 10 bases spanning the gap. There are 13 residues in the CDR3. CDR1 and CDR2 from the germline V gene are SGHVS and FNYEAQ.

The rearrangement joins TRBV30 to TRBJ2-1; 9 nucleotides line up with TRBD2. Germline V gene sequence: CDR1 GTSNPN, CDR2 SVGIG (reference sequence). With 3 bases clipped from V and 6 bases from J, the junction kept 3 bases outside the gene matches. This CDR3 is 13 amino acids long. The CDR3 DNA reads as TGTGCCTGGAGGCTAGCGGGGTCCAATGAGCAGTTCTTC. It encodes CAWRLAGSNEQFF.

The CDR3 nucleotides read TGTGCCAGCAGCTCCTCGACTAGCGGGAGGGAGCACAATGAGCAGTTCTTC. Its protein is CASSSSTSGREHNEQFF. The chain has TRBV11-3 and TRBJ2-1; TRBD2 agrees at 14 bases. J lost 5 bases, V lost 4 bases, and 7 bases had no gene match. Germline loops: CDR1 SGHNT, CDR2 YENEEA. The CDR3 has 17 amino acids.

This clone is a singleton in its sample. V is TRBV30 and J is TRBJ2-2, with D uncertain. Trimming removed 0 bases from V and 3 bases from J, with 8 bases in between. This CDR3 is 14 amino acids long. CDR1 and CDR2 from the germline V gene are GTSNPN and SVGIG (reference sequence). CDR3 coding DNA: TGTGCCTGGAGTGTTTATGGGCACACCGGGGAGCTGTTTTTT. The encoded protein is CAWSVYGHTGELFF.

The chain links TRBV14 to TRBJ2-7, with D possibly called TRBD1 or TRBD2 (6 bases each). V was pared by 0 bases and J by 6 bases, with 21 bases between. The CDR3 runs to 17 residues. Germline V gives CDR1 SGHDN, CDR2 FVKESK. For the CDR3, the DNA is TGTGCCAGCAGCCAAGATATTAGCAGGGGAGGTGAAGGCGAGCAGTACTTC. Residues: CASSQDISRGGEGEQYF.

V is TRBV2 and J is TRBJ1-1; D is possibly TRBD1 (5 bases). CDR1 and CDR2 (germline): SNHLY, FYNNEI. V lost 2 bases and J lost 5, with 12 bases in between. The CDR3 has 14 amino acids. The CDR3 loop reads CASSERGFGTEAFF. The CDR3 DNA sequence: TGTGCCAGCAGTGAAAGGGGTTTTGGGACTGAAGCTTTCTTT.

The gene calls are TRBV11-2 and TRBJ1-1; D remains unclear. V was clipped by 0 bases and J by 1 base, with 6 bases between them. This CDR3 is 14 amino acids long. Germline CDR1 is SGHAT and CDR2 is FQNNGV. CDR3 in DNA: TGTGCCAGCAGCTTAGAACCAGAGAACACTGAAGCTTTCTTT. Translation: CASSLEPENTEAFF.

V usage is TRBV4-1 and J usage is TRBJ1-2; D perhaps matches TRBD1 (5 bases). V was clipped by 0 bases and J by 1 base, with 18 bases between them. Germline lookup yields CDR1 MGHRA and CDR2 YSYEKL. There are 18 residues in the CDR3. CDR3: CASSQDRGRGGVNYGYTF. The DNA for the CDR3 is TGCGCCAGCAGCCAAGATCGTGGCAGAGGAGGGGTTAACTATGGCTACACCTTC.

Only a few counts were recorded for this clone. This chain links TRBV7-8 with TRBJ2-7; D possibly corresponds to TRBD2 (6 bases). The CDR3 has 11 amino acids. The germline V gene has CDR1 SGHVS and CDR2 FQNEAQ. V gave up 3 bases and J gave up 9 bases, with 9 bases separating them. The CDR3 DNA reads as TGTGCCAGCAGCTTCGGGACTCGGCAGTACTTC. Translated: CASSFGTRQYF.

The chain links TRBV15 to TRBJ1-4, with D hard to call. This CDR3 is 14 amino acids long. Trimming removed 1 base at V and 8 bases at J, with 11 bases between. Germline CDR1 and CDR2: LNHNV and YYDKDF (reference sequence). DNA of the CDR3: TGTGCCACCAGCAGAGGGGAGTACGAGGAAAAACTGTTTTTT. Protein sequence: CATSRGEYEEKLFF.

This chain joins TRBV5-1 and TRBJ1-1; maybe TRBD1 (6 bases). The V end lost 1 base, the J end lost 0 bases, and 7 bases lay between the germline ends. Germline-derived CDR1 and CDR2 are SGHRS and YFSETQ. The CDR3 length is 14 residues. CDR3 bases: TGCGCCAGCAGCTTGACAGGGTTGAACACTGAAGCTTTCTTT. This translates into CASSLTGLNTEAFF.

The rearrangement links TRBV11-2 to TRBJ2-7; D gene uncertain. The CDR3 loop spans 14 amino acids. Trimming pared 2 bases from V and 0 bases from J, leaving 8 bases between. Germline loops: CDR1 SGHAT, CDR2 FQNNGV. DNA for the CDR3: TGTGCCAGCAGCTTACTTTACAGCTCCTACGAGCAGTACTTC. Amino acid sequence: CASSLLYSSYEQYF.

The chain employs TRBV19 and TRBJ1-4; 7 bases are shared with TRBD1. The V gene's germline CDR1 is LNHDA and CDR2 SQIVND (reference sequence). The J segment lost 6 bases and the V segment lost 4 bases, leaving 8 bases of the junction unmatched. This CDR3 spans 15 amino acids. In nucleotides, the CDR3 is TGTGCCAGTAGTACGACCGGGACAGAAGATGAAAAACTGTTTTTT. Its translation: CASSTTGTEDEKLFF.

CDR3 loop: CASSVAASPGGPHEQYF. As DNA, the CDR3 is TGTGCCAGCAGCGTAGCCGCAAGCCCGGGAGGGCCTCACGAGCAGTACTTC. The rearrangement joins TRBV9 to TRBJ2-7, with TRBD2 matching over 8 bases. The V gene's germline CDR1 is SGDLS and CDR2 YYNGEE. V was clipped by 0 bases and J by 5 bases; unmatched bases: 13. The CDR3 spans 17 residues.